Listed here are 15 T cell receptor beta chains from one sample, sequenced in a study of T-cell reconstitution after alpha-beta-depleted transplantation in children. During its preparation, the TCRbeta library received unique molecular identifiers. TCRdb ran MiXCR on the PCR reads and lists one entry per CDR3 protein. The profile covers some 600,000 distinct CDR3 sequences, with around 16% appearing a single time and over 0.95% taken by the ten largest. The material was PBMCs from the stem cell graft donor, obtained from the stem cell graft. The source of these receptors is a human donor who donated a stem cell graft to a child with acute myeloid leukemia.

The chain couples TRBV13 to TRBJ1-4, with 7 bases that match TRBD1. CDR3 size: 16 residues. Germline V gene sequence: CDR1 PRHDT, CDR2 FYEKMQ (reference sequence). After removal of 1 base from V and 1 base from J, the junction contained 3 bases not matched to a gene. CDR3 sequence reads: CASSLEGAETNEKLFF. CDR3 bases: TGTGCCAGCAGCTTAGAGGGGGCGGAAACTAATGAAAAACTGTTTTTT. The complete variable domain, with remaining parts taken from reference TRBV13 and TRBJ1-4, reads AAGVIQSPRHLIKEKRETATLKCYPIPRHDTVYWYQQGPGQDPQFLISFYEKMQSDKGSIPDRFSAQQFSDYHSELNMSSLELGDSALYFCASSLEGAETNEKLFFGSGTQLSVL.

CDR3 sequence (DNA): TGTGCCAGCAGCTCCCGGATGGGTGAGACCCAGTACTTC. Protein sequence: CASSSRMGETQYF. V gene TRBV21-1 combines with J gene TRBJ2-5; the D call TRBD1 from the table was never checked on the DNA. TRBV21-1 is noted as a pseudogene. CDR3 length equals 13 residues.

This clonotype was found a few times. This sequence joins TRBV5-1 and TRBJ2-1; 8 bases align to TRBD2. The CDR3 has 16 amino acids. Unmatched junction bases numbered 11, after V lost 2 bases and J lost 7 bases. Germline V CDR1 and CDR2: SGHRS, YFSETQ. The CDR3 coding sequence is TGCGCCAGCAGCTTAGGGTCGCGGGGGGCGGGTAATGAGCAGTTCTTC. Translating it yields CASSLGSRGAGNEQFF.

The rearrangement uses TRBV28 and TRBJ2-7, with D perhaps given as TRBD1 or TRBD2 (5 bases each). The ends were cut back, 2 bases at V and 7 bases at J, with 15 bases in the middle. This CDR3 region has 14 residues. Germline V gene lookup returns CDR1 MDHEN and CDR2 SYDVKM. The CDR3 region has the DNA TGTGCCAGCAGTTTAGGGCAGGGAGCTAGAGAGCAGTACGTC. Translation gives CASSLGQGAREQYV.

This clonotype was seen repeatedly, ten times or more. The rearrangement links TRBV4-1 to TRBJ1-2, with unresolved D. Germline values: CDR1 MGHRA, CDR2 YSYEKL. The length of the CDR3 is 13 residues. V was shortened by 4 bases and J by 8 bases, with 14 bases between the two germline ends. The CDR3 protein is CASSLVEGGGYTF. In DNA form, the CDR3 reads TGCGCCAGCAGCCTAGTGGAGGGAGGAGGCTACACCTTC.

This chain joins TRBV11-2 and TRBJ2-3; 7 positions agree with TRBD2. The germline V gene has CDR1 SGHAT and CDR2 FQNNGV. V shed 4 bases and J 0 bases; nucleotides not matched to a gene: 4. The CDR3 spans 15 residues. The CDR3 coding sequence is TGTGCCAGCAGCTCGTGGGGGGGGAGCACAGATACGCAGTATTTT. Protein: CASSSWGGSTDTQYF.

V is TRBV5-1 and J is TRBJ2-3; 9 bases fit TRBD2. Looked up from germline, CDR1 is SGHRS and CDR2 is YFSETQ. This CDR3 is built from 16 residues. Trimming took 2 bases from V and 4 from J; bases not matched to a gene: 8. CDR3 sequence reads: CASSFSSAGGSDTQYF. As DNA, the CDR3 is TGCGCCAGCAGCTTCTCCTCGGCGGGGGGGTCAGATACGCAGTATTTT.

J is TRBJ2-5 and V is TRBV7-9, with D perhaps TRBD1 (5 bases). The CDR3 covers 15 residues. Trimming left V 1 base short and J 1 base short, with 10 bases between. Germline loops: CDR1 SEHNR, CDR2 FQNEAQ (reference sequence). The CDR3 nucleotides read TGTGCCAGCAGCTTAGGGGGCAGCTTCCAAGAGACCCAGTACTTC. It encodes CASSLGGSFQETQYF. Filled out from reference TRBV7-9 and TRBJ2-5, the complete variable domain reads DTGVSQNPRHKITKRGQNVTFRCDPISEHNRLYWYRQTLGQGPEFLTYFQNEAQLEKSRLLSDRFSAERPKGSFSTLEIQRTEQGDSAMYLCASSLGGSFQETQYFGPGTRLLVL.

This clonotype showed up just a few times. V usage is TRBV29-1 and J usage is TRBJ1-1, with 8 bases matching TRBD1. The CDR3 length is 15 residues. Trimming at V came to 6 bases and at J to 4 bases, leaving 13 bases not matched to a gene. Germline CDR1 reads SQVTM; CDR2 reads ANQGSEA. The CDR3 protein is CSVQELRGHGTEAFF. CDR3 in DNA: TGCAGCGTGCAAGAACTCAGGGGGCACGGCACTGAAGCTTTCTTT. Using reference TRBV29-1 and TRBJ1-1 for the parts outside the CDR3, the full variable domain is SAVISQKPSRDICQRGTSLTIQCQVDSQVTMMFWYRQQPGQSLTLIATANQGSEATYESGFVIDKFPISRPNLTFSTLTVSNMSPEDSSIYLCSVQELRGHGTEAFFGQGTRLTVV.

This clonotype has ten or more counts. The CDR3 nucleotides are TGTGCCAGCAGTTTGAAGGGGGGTGTGGGTGAGCAGTTCTTC. This encodes CASSLKGGVGEQFF. The chain combines TRBV27 with TRBJ2-1; D assignment may be TRBD1 or TRBD2 (6 bases each). CDR3 length: 14 amino acids. Trimming removed 3 bases at V and 9 bases at J, with 15 bases between. Germline V gives CDR1 MNHEY, CDR2 SMNVEV (reference sequence).

The chain couples TRBV7-2 to TRBJ2-1; 11 nucleotides agree with TRBD2. Germline CDR1 is SGHTA and CDR2 is FQGNSA. This CDR3 spans 16 amino acids. The ends lost 3 bases at V and 4 bases at J; junction bases unmatched: 5. The CDR3 sequence is CASSFSSSGGYNEQFF. DNA for the CDR3: TGTGCCAGCAGCTTCTCATCTAGCGGGGGGTACAATGAGCAGTTCTTC.

This clonotype showed up many times. The chain carries TRBV5-1 and TRBJ1-1; a weak D match, TRBD1 (5 bases). V lost 4 bases to trimming and J lost 8 bases, with 15 bases between them. CDR1 and CDR2 from the germline V gene are SGHRS and YFSETQ. This CDR3 is built from 13 residues. The CDR3: CASSTEVGVEAFF. DNA of the CDR3: TGCGCCAGCAGCACGGAGGTAGGGGTAGAAGCTTTCTTT.

V usage is TRBV6-4 and J usage is TRBJ2-3, with 7 bases identical to TRBD2. Trimming cost V 5 bases and J 4 bases; bases outside gene matches: 15. Germline V lookup: CDR1 MRHNA, CDR2 SNTAGT. The length of the CDR3 is 17 residues. CDR3 in DNA: TGTGCCAGCAGTCTCCCCGCACCAAGGGAGGGTCCAGATACGCAGTATTTT. Its protein product is CASSLPAPREGPDTQYF.

Concerning this clonotype itself: One junction end disagrees with the germline gene, perhaps due to a read error. The rearrangement uses TRBV27 and TRBJ1-5; 8 bases fit TRBD1. This CDR3 has 13 residues. Germline CDR1 reads MNHEY; CDR2 reads SMNVEV (reference sequence). The CDR3 region is CASRSGGKQPQHF. The CDR3 DNA follows: TGTGCCAGCAGATCAGGGGGCAAACAGCCCCAGCATTTT.

The rearrangement joins TRBV7-9 to TRBJ2-5, with 12 bases that match TRBD2. Per the germline V gene, CDR1 is SEHNR and CDR2 is FQNEAQ (reference sequence). There are 16 residues in the CDR3. Germline trimming cut 4 bases from V and 3 bases from J; bases unmatched to any gene: 6. CDR3 nucleotides: TGTGCCAGCAGCTGGGCTAGCGGGGGGGAAAAAGAGACCCAGTACTTC. Amino acids: CASSWASGGEKETQYF.